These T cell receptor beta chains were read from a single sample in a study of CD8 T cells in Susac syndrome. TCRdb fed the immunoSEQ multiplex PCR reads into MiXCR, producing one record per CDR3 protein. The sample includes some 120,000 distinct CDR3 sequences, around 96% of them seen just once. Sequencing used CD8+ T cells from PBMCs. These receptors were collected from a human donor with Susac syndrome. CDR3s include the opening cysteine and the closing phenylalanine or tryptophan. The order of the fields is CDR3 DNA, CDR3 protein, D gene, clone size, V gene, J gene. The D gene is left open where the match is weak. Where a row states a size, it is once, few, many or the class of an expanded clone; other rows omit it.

CDR3 DNA: TGCGCCAGCAGCCAAGATCGGGACAGCAATCAGCCCCAGCATTTT; CDR3 protein: CASSQDRDSNQPQHF; D gene: -; clone size: once; V gene: TRBV4-3; J gene: TRBJ1-5
CDR3 DNA: TGTGCCAGCAGTTACTCGGCAGGGCGTTGGTATGGCTACACCTTC; CDR3 protein: CASSYSAGRWYGYTF; D gene: -; clone size: -; V gene: TRBV6-7; J gene: TRBJ1-2
CDR3 DNA: TGTGCCAGCAGCTTACGTGGAGGCCTGAACACTGAAGCTTTCTTT; CDR3 protein: CASSLRGGLNTEAFF; D gene: -; clone size: -; V gene: TRBV7-9; J gene: TRBJ1-1
CDR3 DNA: TGTGCCAGCAGTTACCGGAGCCGGGGGCTGTTTAAGCTAGATTACAATGAGCAGTTCTTC; CDR3 protein: CASSYRSRGLFKLDYNEQFF; D gene: -; clone size: -; V gene: TRBV27; J gene: TRBJ2-1
CDR3 DNA: TGTGCCAGCAGCTTAGGGCGGGAGGGAGAAGAGCAGTACTTC; CDR3 protein: CASSLGREGEEQYF; D gene: TRBD2; clone size: -; V gene: TRBV13; J gene: TRBJ2-7
CDR3 DNA: TGTGCCAGCTCACCTAGCCAGACTAGCGGGAGCGTGGATGAGCAGTTCTTC; CDR3 protein: CASSPSQTSGSVDEQFF; D gene: TRBD2; clone size: -; V gene: TRBV18; J gene: TRBJ2-1
CDR3 DNA: TGCAGTGCTAGTAGTCAGGGGGCATTGTATGGCTACACCTTC; CDR3 protein: CSASSQGALYGYTF; D gene: TRBD1; clone size: -; V gene: TRBV20-1; J gene: TRBJ1-2
CDR3 DNA: TGCGCCAGCAGCGTTACCGGGACTAGCGTCCAAGAGACCCAGTACTTC; CDR3 protein: CASSVTGTSVQETQYF; D gene: TRBD2; clone size: -; V gene: TRBV5-1; J gene: TRBJ2-5
CDR3 DNA: TGTGCCAGCAGTTTTTTCCTAGCGGGAGGGTTATCCTACAATGAGCAGTTCTTC; CDR3 protein: CASSFFLAGGLSYNEQFF; D gene: TRBD2; clone size: -; V gene: TRBV12-3/TRBV12-4; J gene: TRBJ2-1
CDR3 DNA: TGTGCCAGCAGCCGTCTAGCGGGAGTGGATGAGCAGTTCTTC; CDR3 protein: CASSRLAGVDEQFF; D gene: TRBD2; clone size: few; V gene: TRBV14; J gene: TRBJ2-1
CDR3 DNA: TGTGCCAGTACCGAATCAGCGGGGTCTGGGGCCAACGTCCTGACTTTC; CDR3 protein: CASTESAGSGANVLTF; D gene: TRBD2; clone size: -; V gene: TRBV19; J gene: TRBJ2-6
CDR3 DNA: TGTGCCAGCAGTCCCCCGCGGGGGCGGGAGACCCAGTACTTC; CDR3 protein: CASSPPRGRETQYF; D gene: -; clone size: -; V gene: TRBV12-3/TRBV12-4; J gene: TRBJ2-5
CDR3 DNA: TGTGCCAGCAGTGGGGGACTAGCGGGAAAATACGAGCAGTACTTC; CDR3 protein: CASSGGLAGKYEQYF; D gene: TRBD2; clone size: -; V gene: TRBV25-1; J gene: TRBJ2-7
CDR3 DNA: TGCAGTGCCGGGACTAGCGGGTCCTACAATGAGCAGTTCTTC; CDR3 protein: CSAGTSGSYNEQFF; D gene: TRBD2; clone size: -; V gene: TRBV20-1; J gene: TRBJ2-1
CDR3 DNA: TGCAGTGCTACCCAACTAGCTGCCAATGAGCAGTTCTTC; CDR3 protein: CSATQLAANEQFF; D gene: -; clone size: -; V gene: TRBV20-1; J gene: TRBJ2-1
CDR3 DNA: TGTGCCAGCAGCTTCCGTGGGACAGGGGGCTACGAGCAGTACTTC; CDR3 protein: CASSFRGTGGYEQYF; D gene: TRBD1; clone size: -; V gene: TRBV5-6; J gene: TRBJ2-7
CDR3 DNA: TGTGCCAGCAGCCCTAATGGCGGAGGGGAACACAATGAGCAGTTCTTC; CDR3 protein: CASSPNGGGEHNEQFF; D gene: -; clone size: -; V gene: TRBV13; J gene: TRBJ2-1
CDR3 DNA: TGCAGCGTTGAACGCCGGACAGGGCGCAAAGAGACCCAGTACTTC; CDR3 protein: CSVERRTGRKETQYF; D gene: TRBD1; clone size: -; V gene: TRBV29-1; J gene: TRBJ2-5
CDR3 DNA: TGCAGCGTTGAAGATATAGTCCGGCACGAGCAGTACTTC; CDR3 protein: CSVEDIVRHEQYF; D gene: -; clone size: -; V gene: TRBV29-1; J gene: TRBJ2-7
CDR3 DNA: TGTGCCAGCAGCTTAGACCCCCGGGAATTTATCAACGAGCAGTACTTC; CDR3 protein: CASSLDPREFINEQYF; D gene: -; clone size: -; V gene: TRBV11-2; J gene: TRBJ2-7
CDR3 DNA: TGTGCCTGGGATTCAGGGGCTCAACATGAAGCTTTCTTT; CDR3 protein: CAWDSGAQHEAFF; D gene: -; clone size: -; V gene: TRBV30; J gene: TRBJ1-1
CDR3 DNA: TGTGCCAGCTCGACGACGGGGGATCTTCCCTACGAGCAGTACTTC; CDR3 protein: CASSTTGDLPYEQYF; D gene: -; clone size: -; V gene: TRBV7-2; J gene: TRBJ2-7
CDR3 DNA: TGTGCCAGCAGTTACGGCAAGACTCACTATGGCTACACCTTC; CDR3 protein: CASSYGKTHYGYTF; D gene: -; clone size: -; V gene: TRBV6-5; J gene: TRBJ1-2
CDR3 DNA: TGTGCCTGGGACTTGAACACTGAAGCTTTCTTT; CDR3 protein: CAWDLNTEAFF; D gene: -; clone size: -; V gene: TRBV30; J gene: TRBJ1-1
CDR3 DNA: TGTGCCAGCTTACAGCGGGAGGCTGAGCAGTTCTTC; CDR3 protein: CASLQREAEQFF; D gene: TRBD2; clone size: -; V gene: TRBV2; J gene: TRBJ2-1
CDR3 DNA: TGTGCCAGCAGTTCCCGAGGGGGCGGTGAAGGCTACACCTTC; CDR3 protein: CASSSRGGGEGYTF; D gene: TRBD1; clone size: -; V gene: TRBV12-3/TRBV12-4; J gene: TRBJ1-2
CDR3 DNA: TGCGCCAGCAGCCAACATAGTCCCTATACCGGGGAGCTGTTTTTT; CDR3 protein: CASSQHSPYTGELFF; D gene: -; clone size: -; V gene: TRBV4-3; J gene: TRBJ2-2
CDR3 DNA: TGCGCCAGCAGCCTCGGGACGGGGGGTATCACTGAAGCTTTCTTT; CDR3 protein: CASSLGTGGITEAFF; D gene: -; clone size: once; V gene: TRBV4-1; J gene: TRBJ1-1
CDR3 DNA: TGTGCCAGTAGTAGGAGGGGTAATGAGCAGTTCTTC; CDR3 protein: CASSRRGNEQFF; D gene: -; clone size: -; V gene: TRBV19; J gene: TRBJ2-1